Listed here are 21 T cell receptor beta chains from one sample, sequenced in a study of CD8 T cells in Susac syndrome. It was with random hexamers that roughly 0.45 to 1 ug RNA was reverse transcribed. Each CDR3 protein is one row after TCRdb ran MiXCR on the immunoSEQ multiplex PCR reads. The data hold a few hundred thousand distinct CDR3 sequences, with roughly 96% observed a single time. Sequenced sample: CD4+ T cells from PBMCs. The source is a human donor with multiple sclerosis.

The chain combines TRBV2 with TRBJ2-4, with D perhaps TRBD1 (6 bases). Per germline, CDR1 SNHLY and CDR2 FYNNEI. Trimming cost V 2 bases and J 7 bases, with 21 bases left between them. CDR3 length equals 17 residues. This chain's CDR3 is CASSEQGLRYPGNIQYF. In DNA, the CDR3 is TGTGCCAGCAGTGAACAGGGGCTGAGGTATCCCGGGAACATTCAGTACTTC.

The J gene is TRBJ1-2, the V gene TRBV29-1; 10 bases are a match to TRBD1. The CDR3 contains 16 residues. The germline gives CDR1 SQVTM, CDR2 ANQGSEA. V was clipped by 4 bases and J by 2 bases; unmatched bases: 10. CDR3 amino acids: CSVVGGTGAGNYGYTF. The CDR3 DNA sequence: TGCAGCGTTGTCGGGGGGACAGGGGCCGGCAACTATGGCTACACCTTC. The whole variable domain, filled in from reference TRBV29-1 and TRBJ1-2, reads SAVISQKPSRDICQRGTSLTIQCQVDSQVTMMFWYRQQPGQSLTLIATANQGSEATYESGFVIDKFPISRPNLTFSTLTVSNMSPEDSSIYLCSVVGGTGAGNYGYTFGSGTRLTVV.

The chain recombines TRBV28 with TRBJ2-7; no firm D call. The V gene lost 7 bases and the J gene lost 0 bases, with 16 bases spanning the gap. This CDR3 comprises 15 residues. Germline loops: CDR1 MDHEN, CDR2 SYDVKM. CDR3 coding DNA: TGTGCCAGCACCCCCGGTGGCTATAGCTCCTACGAGCAGTACTTC. As protein: CASTPGGYSSYEQYF.

The V and J genes are TRBV12-3 or TRBV12-4 and TRBJ2-2; D remains ambiguous. Trimming removed 7 bases at V and 13 bases at J, with 13 bases between. The CDR3 extends over 11 amino acids. CDR3 nucleotide sequence: TGTGCCAGCACTTCTCAAGGCGGGCTGTTTTTT. Amino acids: CASTSQGGLFF.

This rearrangement joins TRBV29-1 to TRBJ2-4, with D perhaps assigned TRBD1 or TRBD2 (5 bases each). Trimming removed 6 bases from V and 1 base from J, with 10 bases in between. The CDR3 is 13 amino acids. In germline, CDR1 is SQVTM, CDR2 ANQGSEA. CDR3 residues: CSVYGGAKNIQYF. CDR3 nucleotides: TGCAGCGTCTATGGGGGTGCCAAAAACATTCAGTACTTC.

The gene calls are TRBV7-2 and TRBJ2-3; perhaps D is TRBD1 or TRBD2 (5 bases each). This CDR3 contains 13 residues. Germline CDR1 and CDR2: SGHTA and FQGNSA. The V end was cut by 1 base, the J end by 8 bases, with 10 bases between. CDR3 in amino acids: CASSLVGTGTQYF. For the CDR3, the DNA is TGTGCCAGCAGCTTAGTTGGGACGGGTACGCAGTATTTT.

This clonotype came up once. The V call is TRBV5-6, the J call TRBJ2-1; D ambiguous. Germline V CDR1 and CDR2: SGHDT, YYEEEE. V was shortened by 1 base and J by 3 bases, with 14 bases between the two germline ends. The CDR3 is 16 residues long. The CDR3 sequence: CASSLIGLSIYNEQFF. The CDR3 DNA sequence: TGTGCCAGCAGCTTGATCGGCTTATCCATCTACAATGAGCAGTTCTTC.

The V call is TRBV6-2 or TRBV6-3, the J call TRBJ2-1, with 8 bases lining up with TRBD2. The CDR3 contains 16 residues. The V gene's germline CDR1 is MNHEY and CDR2 SVGEGT. V shed 4 bases, J shed 4 bases, and the junction held 9 bases outside the gene matches. The CDR3 DNA follows: TGTGCCAGCAGTTCGTCTCGGGAGGGCCGATACAATGAGCAGTTCTTC. Translation gives CASSSSREGRYNEQFF.

The chain recombines TRBV6-5 with TRBJ1-1; D is ambiguous. CDR3 size: 14 residues. Trimming left V 6 bases short and J 4 bases short, with 15 bases between. The germline V gene encodes CDR1 MNHEY and CDR2 SVGAGI. The DNA of the CDR3 is TGTGCCAGCAGAAAACTGGACCTCCGCACTGAAGCTTTCTTT. As protein: CASRKLDLRTEAFF.

The V gene is TRBV15, the J gene TRBJ2-5, with D tentatively TRBD2 (6 bases). This CDR3 has 14 amino acids. Trimming took off 5 bases at V and 3 bases at J, with 13 bases between the two ends. Germline assignment: CDR1 LNHNV and CDR2 YYDKDF (reference sequence). CDR3 nucleotide sequence: TGTGCCACCAGCGTGGGTGGGGGGAAAGAGACCCAGTACTTC. Protein: CATSVGGGKETQYF.

This sequence joins TRBV3-1 and TRBJ2-3; 11 nucleotides match TRBD2. This CDR3 contains 18 residues. Per the germline V gene, CDR1 is LGHDT and CDR2 is YNNKEL (reference sequence). Losses at the gene ends were 2 bases for V and 4 bases for J; bases not matched to a gene: 11. The CDR3 reads CASSQRLIAGGPADTQYF. The CDR3 nucleotides are TGTGCCAGCAGCCAACGTTTGATAGCGGGGGGGCCGGCAGATACGCAGTATTTT.

V is TRBV10-1 and J is TRBJ2-7; D uncertain. The V gene's germline CDR1 is WNHNN and CDR2 SYGVQD (reference sequence). The CDR3 consists of 12 residues. Deletions cut 2 bases from V and 2 bases from J, with 4 bases between. The CDR3 loop reads CASSEGTYEQYF. CDR3 nucleotides: TGCGCCAGCAGTGAGGGAACCTACGAGCAGTACTTC.

This chain connects TRBV5-6 to TRBJ2-3; D uncertain. The CDR3 runs 15 residues. CDR1 and CDR2 (germline): SGHDT, YYEEEE. The V end was cut by 4 bases, the J end by 1 base, with 13 bases between. CDR3 coding DNA: TGTGCCAGCAGCCCCCTCGGGTCCGGCACAGATACGCAGTATTTT. Protein sequence: CASSPLGSGTDTQYF.

This rearrangement joins TRBV6-5 to TRBJ2-1; 10 nucleotides line up with TRBD1. The V segment lost 0 bases and the J segment 4 bases; nucleotides outside the gene matches: 3. The germline CDR1 and CDR2 sequences are MNHEY and SVGAGI. The CDR3 contains 16 residues. The CDR3 coding sequence is TGTGCCAGCAGTTACTCGGCGGGACAGGGGTACAATGAGCAGTTCTTC. The encoded protein is CASSYSAGQGYNEQFF.

The J gene is TRBJ1-1, the V gene TRBV20-1, with D unresolved. This CDR3 has 15 residues. Germline loops: CDR1 DFQATT, CDR2 SNEGSKA (reference sequence). V was cut by 5 bases and J by 11 bases, with 27 bases left in between. CDR3 sequence reads: CSAPQVSPTSSWAFF. The CDR3 nucleotides read TGCAGTGCTCCCCAAGTGAGTCCGACATCCAGTTGGGCTTTCTTT.

The genes are TRBV6-6 and TRBJ1-1; 8 bases line up with TRBD1. The CDR3 contains 15 residues. Germline loops: CDR1 MNHNY, CDR2 SVGAGI (reference sequence). J gave up 4 bases and V 2 bases, and 6 bases lay outside the gene matches. The CDR3, as DNA: TGTGCCAGCAGTTACCCGGACAGGGTTGGCACTGAAGCTTTCTTT. This translates into CASSYPDRVGTEAFF.

The V call is TRBV3-1, the J call TRBJ2-7, with 9 nucleotides matching TRBD1. Germline values: CDR1 LGHDT, CDR2 YNNKEL (reference sequence). The CDR3 length is 15 residues. V gave up 7 bases and J gave up 0 bases; unmatched junction bases: 7. This chain's CDR3 is CASMPGDRDSYEQYF. The CDR3 bases are TGTGCCAGCATGCCGGGGGACAGGGACTCCTACGAGCAGTACTTC.

The chain combines TRBV28 with TRBJ2-1, with D maybe TRBD2 (5 bases). Germline V gives CDR1 MDHEN, CDR2 SYDVKM. There are 15 residues in the CDR3. V lost 2 bases, J lost 4 bases, and 12 bases lay in between. The DNA for the CDR3 is TGTGCCAGCAGTTTAAAGCCTAGCCGATACAATGAGCAGTTCTTC. Translated, it gives CASSLKPSRYNEQFF.

The chain is built from TRBV3-1 and TRBJ2-7; unclear D gene. Per the germline V gene, CDR1 is LGHDT and CDR2 is YNNKEL (reference sequence). The CDR3 runs 11 residues. Trimming left V 8 bases short and J 5 bases short, with 10 bases between. The CDR3: CASGEYDEQYF. CDR3 DNA sequence: TGTGCCAGCGGAGAGTACGACGAGCAGTACTTC.

The genes are TRBV10-3 and TRBJ2-7, with D perhaps TRBD1 or TRBD2 (5 bases each). Trimming cost V 4 bases and J 0 bases, with 10 bases left between them. This CDR3 has 14 residues. CDR1 and CDR2 (germline): ENHRY, SYGVKD. The CDR3 loop reads CAISGEGISYEQYF. The CDR3 DNA reads TGTGCCATCAGTGGAGAGGGGATCTCCTACGAGCAGTACTTC.

This chain connects TRBV20-1 to TRBJ1-6; 9 nucleotides line up with TRBD1. CDR1 DFQATT and CDR2 SNEGSKA come from the germline V gene (reference sequence). V gave up 6 bases and J gave up 5 bases; unmatched junction bases: 14. The CDR3 is 17 amino acids. This CDR3 reads CSAGTGLSFGDNSPLHF. The CDR3 DNA reads as TGCAGTGCGGGGACAGGGCTTAGCTTTGGGGATAATTCACCCCTCCACTTT.